This T cell receptor (beta chain) was captured in a study of STAT5B mutations in CD4+ large granular lymphocyte leukemia. Whole-study results and caveats: No patients shared main leukemic clonotypes, though around 25% appeared at low frequency elsewhere.

The ends were cut back, 0 bases at V and 0 bases at J, with 4 bases in the middle. The CDR3 has 14 amino acids. Germline-derived CDR1 and CDR2 are SGHDT and YYEEEE. This was a survey-level run. In the study's own analysis: A productive frequency of 2.59 x 10-5 was the lowest detectable. The data were produced by immunoSEQ multiplex PCR, yet TCRdb's version contains in-frame clones alone and is incomplete. V and J calls and clone size follow that table, whereas D and trimming were derived from the DNA. The table has around 31,000 clones, roughly 70% seen once. Concerning this clone itself: Antigen unknown.

The genes are TRBV5-6 and TRBJ1-3; D gene unclear. The sequence came from a human donor in good health. The source material was CD4+ T cells from blood buffy coats. CDR3 amino acids: CASSLESSGNTIYF. The CDR3, as DNA: TGTGCCAGCAGCTTGGAAAGCTCTGGAAACACCATATATTTT.